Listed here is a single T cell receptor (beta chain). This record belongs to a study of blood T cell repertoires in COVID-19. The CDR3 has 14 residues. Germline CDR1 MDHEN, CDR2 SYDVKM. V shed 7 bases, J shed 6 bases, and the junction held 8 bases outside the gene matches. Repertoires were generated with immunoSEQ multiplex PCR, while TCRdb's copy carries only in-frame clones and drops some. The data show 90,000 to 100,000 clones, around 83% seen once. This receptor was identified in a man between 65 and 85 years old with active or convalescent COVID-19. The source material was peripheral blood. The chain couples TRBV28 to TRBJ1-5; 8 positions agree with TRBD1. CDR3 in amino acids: CASIQGDRLQPQHF. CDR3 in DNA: TGTGCCAGCATCCAGGGGGACAGGCTTCAGCCCCAGCATTTT.